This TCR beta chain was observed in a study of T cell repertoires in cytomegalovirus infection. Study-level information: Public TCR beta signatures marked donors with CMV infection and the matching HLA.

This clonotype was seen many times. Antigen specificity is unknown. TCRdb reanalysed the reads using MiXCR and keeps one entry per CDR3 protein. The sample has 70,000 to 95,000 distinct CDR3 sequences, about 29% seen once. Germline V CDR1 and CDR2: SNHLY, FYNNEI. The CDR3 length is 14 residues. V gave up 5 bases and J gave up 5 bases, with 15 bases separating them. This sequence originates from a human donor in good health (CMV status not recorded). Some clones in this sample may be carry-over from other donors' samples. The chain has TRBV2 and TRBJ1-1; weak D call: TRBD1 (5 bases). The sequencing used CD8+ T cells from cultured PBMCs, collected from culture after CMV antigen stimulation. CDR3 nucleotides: TGTGCCAGCAGTAGTTGGGGGGGGAAAACTGAAGCTTTCTTT. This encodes CASSSWGGKTEAFF. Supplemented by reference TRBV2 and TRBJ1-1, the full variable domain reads EPEVTQTPSHQVTQMGQEVILRCVPISNHLYFYWYRQILGQKVEFLVSFYNNEISEKSEIFDDQFSVERPDGSNFTLKIRSTKLEDSAMYFCASSSWGGKTEAFFGQGTRLTVV.